This T cell receptor beta chain was profiled in a study of cytomegalovirus exposure and HLA in healthy donors (dated 2017 in TCRdb). Regarding the study in general: In an earlier analysis of some 550 of the donors, approximately 260 Gb of sequence data and 120 million or so unique TCR beta sequences from 180 million or so T cells were reported. An early release that covered roughly 600 HLA-typed donors contained around 300 gigabases of sequencing data and approximately 85 million unique TCR sequences. The genetic ancestry cluster associated with self-reported Caucasian donors included about four fifths of the roughly 400 genotyped donors. The aim of the study was to test whether cataloging public T cell receptors could identify signatures of past pathogen exposure. The study profiled the T cell repertoires of 500 to 800 subjects by immunosequencing and related them to cytomegalovirus serostatus. Besides the first cohort of hundreds of subjects, a separate validation cohort made up of over 100 different subjects was used. High-throughput TCR immunosequencing, statistical association of individual TCRs with disease status, and machine learning were combined to predict cytomegalovirus infection status. In a later analysis, previously published TCR beta repertoires from more than 500 donors were re-analyzed and high-resolution HLA genotyping was added so that TCR occurrence patterns could be studied. Rather than using new phenotypic data, the later analysis identified candidate immune exposures from TCR beta sequences and from how often those sequences occurred across donors. An earlier analysis of 587 of the donors used high-throughput TCR beta sequencing to judge whether each TCR beta V gene segment behaved as functional or pseudogenic. Donor age, sex, ethnicity and CMV serostatus were compiled alongside the repertoire data. Genome-wide SNP genotypes for about 65% of the roughly 670 donors were used in a later genetic analysis, which treated that subset as a discovery cohort. Every discovery cohort repertoire had been produced on one sequencing platform. Class I and class II HLA loci were covered by the typing at four-digit resolution. Typing coverage varied by locus: roughly 620-640 donors for A, B, C, DRB1 and DQB1; roughly 560 for DQA1; 606 for DPA1; 450 to 480 for DPB1. A handful of DR-DQ haplotypes were handled as single units for association and clustering because linkage in the cohort was strong. Across around 400 genotyped donors of the cohort, an average of roughly 200,000 unique TCR beta nucleotide sequences per donor were sequenced, and approximately 19% of those sequences were non-productive.

Libraries were built with the immunoSEQ multiplex PCR assay. For the multiplex PCR, a mixture combining 60 forward primers for TCR Vbeta segments and 13 reverse primers for TCR Jbeta segments was used. Amplification of the CDR3 region of rearranged TCR beta genes was performed with a multiplex PCR assay on genomic DNA. The amplified TCR beta libraries were sequenced on the Illumina HiSeq System as 87-base-pair reads. On the authors' methods: In a later analysis, roughly 80 million unique TCR beta chains were counted across the 500 to 700 repertoires, and roughly 11 million of these chains were shared by at least two donors. To remove PCR and sequencing errors, raw reads were error-corrected and collapsed into unique sequences using a nearest-neighbor algorithm that merged closely related sequences. Alignment of CDR3 sequences to IMGT reference sequences was used to assign V, D and J gene segments. Each retained sequence needed at least a six-nucleotide match to both a V gene segment and a J gene segment. A rearrangement was called productive if the CDR3 had no stop codons and remained in frame with V and J, and every other rearrangement was called non-productive. CDR3 was defined according to IMGT convention as the region running from the second conserved V-encoded cysteine to the conserved J-encoded phenylalanine. In an earlier analysis of some 550 of the donors, sequences lacking an unambiguous match to a single V gene segment were excluded. An earlier analysis of 500 to 600 of the donors classified V segments as functional when productive rearrangements were above 56.7% and as segregating when the standard deviation between donors was above 5%. A statistical classification framework was developed to diagnose cytomegalovirus status using the catalog of TCR beta chain sequences. In a later analysis, TCR nucleotide sequences were compared against IMGT/GENE-DB human TR gene sequences so that V and J genes could be assigned. A later analysis assigned CDR3 sequences and most-parsimonious VDJ recombination scenarios with the TCRdist pipeline. A later analysis defined each TCR beta chain by its CDR3 amino acid sequence plus V-gene family, and excluded reads lacking a unique V-gene family. To address suspected cross-contamination and a sequencing artifact, a later analysis removed around 590 highly shared, low-generation-probability nucleotide sequences. For each public chain, a later analysis derived a clonal expansion index from normalized ranks of inferred template counts within each repertoire. Generation probabilities in a later analysis came from a VDJ recombination model fitted to out-of-frame rearrangements, and those results were checked against IGoR. In a later analysis, TCR-TCR, TCR-HLA and TCR-CMV co-occurrence was scored with hypergeometric tests, and a repertoire-size bias correction was applied to TCR pairs. A later analysis estimated false discovery rates by permuting HLA or CMV assignments 20 times. In a later analysis, co-occurring TCRs were grouped with DBSCAN, and TCRdist sequence similarity was added when clustering was performed within HLA-allele-positive subsets. Repertoires with fewer than 30,000 or more than 120,000 public chains, plus five repertoires with anomalous nucleotide sharing, were excluded from co-occurrence clustering. Not all clones reach the TCRdb copy of this immuneACCESS table, which keeps in-frame sequences only. Checked studies attribute under half of the gap to unresolved V genes and leave the rest unexplained. The V and J calls and clone size are taken from that table; D and trimming were inferred from the DNA. For this sample the table gives around 180,000 clones, of which 70% to 90% were detected only once. Around 2% of the sample is held by the ten biggest clonotypes.

What the work shows at the level of the full study, not this receptor alone: A few of the identified cytomegalovirus-associated TCR beta chains were confirmed in vitro to be specific for cytomegalovirus antigens. In the study, approximately 150 TCR beta chains were listed as associated with cytomegalovirus. The classifier was reported to diagnose cytomegalovirus status with high specificity and sensitivity in both the original and validation cohorts. Because HLA typing was unavailable for some donors at each locus, only the typed subset was used in association tests. A later genetic analysis associated a missense DCLRE1C variant with V-gene and J-gene trimming of TCR beta chains, and an independent cohort replicated the association. The 87-base-pair reads could not distinguish some IMGT-functional V segments, including TRBV6-2 and TRBV6-3, so those segments were excluded. In a later analysis, several top co-occurrence clusters were reported to appear linked to parvovirus B19, influenza, CMV and Epstein-Barr virus. At a false discovery rate of 0.05, a later analysis linked under 20,000 TCR beta sequences to specific HLA alleles. When HLA alleles, especially DR and DQ, strongly co-occurred, TCR associations were difficult to assign to individual alleles. Compared with the approximately 710-donor mean, donors in an Asian-associated ancestry cluster had fewer N-insertions in productive TCRs, according to a later genetic analysis. While some public TCRs were present in many individuals, most TCR sequences turned up only very rarely across donors. The earlier analysis of 450 to 700 of the donors excluded seventeen rarely observed V segments, including chromosome 9 orphons, because counts were too low. A further reported finding was that TCR beta sequences accurately predicted the HLA-A and HLA-B alleles for most subjects in the first cohort. The authors suggested that the approach could potentially be extended to other disease states and immunological phenotypes. An earlier analysis of around 540 of the donors showed that most TCR beta V segments appeared in productive rearrangements either about 87% or about 30% of the time, which broadly matched IMGT annotations. In a later analysis, most CMV-associated TCR beta chains were found to appear HLA-restricted, with HLA associations seemingly driven largely by CMV exposure. A later analysis found that HLA-associated TCR beta chains were more clonally expanded and had lower generation probabilities than equally common non-associated chains. Sequencing depth was assumed to be roughly uniform across donors in the presence/absence analyses, though that assumption may not hold. In a later analysis, TCR association rates were found to vary across HLA loci, with the most associated TCRs seen for DRB1 alleles and the fewest for HLA-C alleles. Linkage disequilibrium might explain the correlated functional status among segregating V segments, but an unknown experimental factor could not be ruled out. Immune exposure information for the cohort was limited to CMV serostatus. A group of highly shared sequence variants was considered likely to be a technical artifact of the sequencing pipeline. The cohort was sequenced for TCR beta chains only, and without alpha or paired-chain data the features that could be detected were limited.

A distance of 12 bases separates the germline ends of V and J, which lose 8 bases and 8 bases respectively. The CDR3 has 12 amino acids, counting the end cysteine and phenylalanine. Only the CDR3 DNA stays, 36 bases, in frame from base 1. The germline V gene provides CDR1 MNHEY and CDR2 SVGAGI. The cohort consisted of hundreds of healthy bone marrow donors. Cohort members were all nominally healthy when sampled, although unrecorded immune exposures were likely present. The donor was CMV seropositive and was included in the group of 250 to 350 seropositive cohort members. A peripheral blood sample was collected from each donor, and TCR beta sequencing was performed on peripheral blood mononuclear cells. The Qiagen DNeasy Blood Extraction Kit was used to extract genomic DNA from the blood cell samples. As to this clone: What this receptor recognizes is not known. No base quality information exists; no much larger clone differs at one position.

This receptor was identified in a woman aged 18-30 years in good health and CMV-seropositive. This chain is built from TRBV6-5 and TRBJ1-4, and the D gene may be TRBD1, 5 bases matching. The sample consisted of PBMCs. The CDR3 corresponds to CASGKGREKLFF. At the DNA level, the sequence is TGTGCCAGCGGGAAGGGGAGGGAAAAACTGTTTTTT.